This T cell receptor (beta chain) was captured by sequencing in a study of blood T cell repertoires in COVID-19. Looking at the study overall: Cohort 3 recovered donors had two negative PCRs, clearance, or symptom resolution.

Trimming stripped 1 base from V and 4 bases from J, with 7 bases between. This CDR3 contains 13 residues. From germline, CDR1 is SGHTA and CDR2 FQGNSA. Using immunoSEQ multiplex PCR, the repertoire was profiled, and TCRdb retains in-frame clones only, with some absent. The sample lists under 300,000 clones; approximately 90% were seen once. The chain links TRBV7-2 to TRBJ1-2; no firm D call. The specimen was PBMCs or T cells enriched from blood (not recorded which). The sequence was collected from a woman aged 60-70 years in a cohort exposed to, infected with or recovered from COVID-19 (not recorded which). The chain's CDR3 is CASSLEEAYGYTF. The DNA of the CDR3 is TGTGCCAGCAGCTTAGAAGAGGCCTATGGCTACACCTTC.